Listed below are T cell receptor beta chains from one sample, sequenced in a study of tumor-infiltrating lymphocytes in oesophageal squamous cell carcinoma. MiXCR, applied by TCRdb to the PCR reads, yields one record per CDR3 protein. There are about 24,000 distinct CDR3 sequences in the sample; 30% to 40% occur only once, and under 30% lies in the top ten. Sequencing was performed on esophageal tumor tissue. The receptors were gathered from a male donor with esophageal squamous cell carcinoma. CDR3s include the opening cysteine and the closing phenylalanine or tryptophan. The order of the fields is CDR3 length, J gene, V gene, D gene, clone size, CDR3 DNA, CDR3 protein. The D gene is left open where the match is weak. The size of a clone is reported for some rows only, either as once, few or many, or as a class for expanded clones.

>16|TRBJ1-4|TRBV5-1|TRBD1|many
TGCGCCAGCAGCCCAGCAGGACAGGAGTTTAATGAAAAACTGTTTTTT
CASSPAGQEFNEKLFF
>13|TRBJ1-1|TRBV6-1|NA|many
TGTGCCAGCAGTCAAGACGGTGAAGGGGTAGCTTTCTTT
CASSQDGEGVAFF
>14|TRBJ2-7|TRBV12-3/TRBV12-4|NA|NA
TGTGCCAGCAGCCCCCGGGAAGCTACCTACGAGCAGTACTTC
CASSPREATYEQYF
>14|TRBJ2-7|TRBV28|TRBD2|NA
TGTGCCAGCAGGGAGGCTAGCGGAGTCAATGAGCAGTACTTC
CASREASGVNEQYF
>15|TRBJ2-3|TRBV5-1|NA|many
TGCGCCAGCAGCCCTCAGGGGTTGTTCACAGATACGCAGTATTTT
CASSPQGLFTDTQYF
>15|TRBJ2-1|TRBV5-1|NA|NA
TGCGCCAGCAGCTTAGGCCAGGGGCAGAACAATGAGCAGTTCTTC
CASSLGQGQNNEQFF
>15|TRBJ2-7|TRBV7-2|NA|NA
TGTGCCAGCAGCATGGGATCTTCCACCTCCTACGAGCAGTACTTC
CASSMGSSTSYEQYF
>14|TRBJ1-2|TRBV24-1|TRBD1|NA
TGTGCCACCAGTGACTGGACAGGGAGCTATGGCTACACCTTC
CATSDWTGSYGYTF
>14|TRBJ2-7|TRBV10-2|NA|many
TGCGCCAGCAGTGAGCCAGCAGTGAATTCACCCCTCCACTTC
CASSEPAVNSPLHF
>14|TRBJ2-5|TRBV11-3|TRBD1|NA
TGTGCCAGCAGCTTTCTAGGGACAGTGCAGACCCAGTACTTC
CASSFLGTVQTQYF
>15|TRBJ2-7|TRBV5-1|NA|many
TGCGCCAGCAGCTTACAGCCACCAATTTCCTACGAGCAGTACTTC
CASSLQPPISYEQYF
>14|TRBJ2-3|TRBV7-6|NA|medium-sized
TGTGCCAGCAGGGGAGGGACAGTTACAGATACGCAGTATTTT
CASRGGTVTDTQYF
>17|TRBJ1-1|TRBV6-6|NA|many
TGTGCCAGCAGTTACGCCTCGGACCCCACCCTGAACACTGAAGCTTTCTTT
CASSYASDPTLNTEAFF
>16|TRBJ2-7|TRBV9|TRBD2|NA
TGTGCCAGCAGCTTAATGACTAGCGGGAGTGGCGATGAGCAGTACTTC
CASSLMTSGSGDEQYF
>14|TRBJ2-7|TRBV11-2|TRBD2|NA
TGTGCCAGCAGCTTACTAGCGGGGGTCTACGAGCAGTACTTC
CASSLLAGVYEQYF